The 16 T cell receptor beta chains below come from one sample, sequenced in a study of blood T cell repertoires in COVID-19. The data were produced by immunoSEQ multiplex PCR, yet TCRdb's version contains in-frame clones alone and is incomplete. Of some 350,000 clones listed, around nine tenths are singletons. The sample taken for sequencing was peripheral blood. Every receptor here comes from a woman in her sixties or seventies with COVID-19, enrolled during active disease.

The chain uses TRBV28 and TRBJ1-5; weak D call: TRBD1 (5 bases). There are 15 residues in the CDR3. V was pared by 3 bases and J by 6 bases, with 15 bases between. From germline, CDR1 is MDHEN and CDR2 SYDVKM. The CDR3 loop is CASSFSRGPGQPQHF. The CDR3 nucleotides read TGTGCCAGCAGTTTTAGTAGGGGCCCGGGTCAGCCCCAGCATTTT.

The gene calls are TRBV27 and TRBJ1-4; no firm D call. The V and J ends lost 8 bases and 6 bases respectively, with 13 bases between them. CDR3 size: 13 residues. The germline V gene has CDR1 MNHEY and CDR2 SMNVEV (reference sequence). The CDR3 is CASRGSIHEKLFF. The CDR3 DNA follows: TGTGCCAGCCGAGGGTCCATCCATGAAAAACTGTTTTTT.

With respect to this clone: The germline gene is not matched at one end of the junction; a read error may be the cause. The chain recombines TRBV18 with TRBJ1-2; 10 bases line up with TRBD1. This CDR3 region has 11 residues. The germline CDR1 and CDR2 sequences are KGHSH and LQKENI. CDR3 sequence: CASSGTGVLFF. The CDR3 bases are TGTGCCAGCTCCGGGACAGGGGTCCTCTTCTTC.

The rearrangement uses TRBV21-1 and TRBJ2-1; the table gives TRBD2 as D, unverified against the DNA. TRBV21-1 is assigned pseudogene status. CDR3 size: 17 residues. CDR3 sequence reads: CASSANFKRSSYNEQFF. As DNA, the CDR3 is TGTGCCAGCAGCGCCAATTTTAAGCGGAGCTCCTACAATGAGCAGTTCTTC.

The chain has TRBV5-1 and TRBJ1-5, with 9 bases matching TRBD1. With 4 bases clipped from V and 5 bases from J, the junction kept 7 bases outside the gene matches. The germline V gene encodes CDR1 SGHRS and CDR2 YFSETQ. The CDR3 runs 15 residues. The DNA of the CDR3 is TGCGCCAGCAGCCCCGGGGACAGGGTGGATCAGCCCCAGCATTTT. Encoded protein: CASSPGDRVDQPQHF.

This clone was observed many times. This chain uses TRBV7-9 with TRBJ1-2; D may be TRBD1 (5 bases). Germline CDR1 reads SEHNR; CDR2 reads FQNEAQ (reference sequence). V dropped 4 bases and J dropped 12 bases, with 21 bases sitting between them. The CDR3 consists of 14 residues. The DNA for the CDR3 is TGTGCCAGCAGCTCCTATACTGACGGGCAGGGAAACACCTTC. It encodes CASSSYTDGQGNTF.

The genes are TRBV28 and TRBJ1-6, with no clear D. This CDR3 has 16 amino acids. Trimming removed 5 bases at V and 7 bases at J, with 18 bases between. Germline V CDR1 and CDR2: MDHEN, SYDVKM. This CDR3 is CASSQWVLAGNSPLHF. CDR3 nucleotides: TGTGCCAGCAGTCAGTGGGTACTCGCGGGAAATTCACCCCTCCACTTT. The full variable domain, in which reference TRBV28 and TRBJ1-6 provide the parts outside the CDR3, is DVKVTQSSRYLVKRTGEKVFLECVQDMDHENMFWYRQDPGLGLRLIYFSYDVKMKEKGDIPEGYSVSREKKERFSLILESASTNQTSMYLCASSQWVLAGNSPLHFGNGTRLTVT.

The rearrangement joins TRBV29-1 to TRBJ1-1; TRBD1 matches 7 bases. Germline CDR1 SQVTM, CDR2 ANQGSEA. This CDR3 is built from 12 residues. V lost 7 bases, J lost 1 base, and 3 bases stayed unmatched. Here the CDR3 reads CSAGTANTEAFF. The CDR3 nucleotides are TGCAGCGCCGGGACAGCGAACACTGAAGCTTTCTTT.

This clone was recorded only once. V and J are TRBV23-1 and TRBJ1-2, with D maybe TRBD1 (6 bases). TRBV23-1 is noted as an ORF with a role that remains uncertain. Trimming left V 7 bases short and J 2 bases short, with 11 bases between. CDR3 length: 13 amino acids. The CDR3 nucleotides read TGCGCCAGCAACAGGGTGGCGAACTATGGCTACACCTTC. As protein: CASNRVANYGYTF.

Concerning this clone: This same CDR3 is encoded by further DNA sequences in the sample. The chain recombines TRBV18 with TRBJ1-1, with a tentative D call TRBD1 (5 bases). This CDR3 has 14 residues. Per germline, CDR1 KGHSH and CDR2 LQKENI. The V end lost 0 bases, the J end lost 2 bases, and 7 bases lay between the germline ends. This CDR3 is CASSPPGVNTEAFF. For the CDR3, the DNA is TGTGCCAGCTCACCACCAGGGGTTAACACTGAAGCTTTCTTT.

The J gene is TRBJ1-1, the V gene TRBV10-3, with D perhaps TRBD1 (6 bases). V was trimmed by 4 bases and J by 2 bases, leaving 11 bases between them. Germline CDR1 and CDR2: ENHRY and SYGVKD. CDR3 length: 14 residues. DNA for the CDR3: TGTGCCATCAGTGGGACAGAAGGTAACACTGAAGCTTTCTTT. Its protein product is CAISGTEGNTEAFF.

This clone was recorded only once. J is TRBJ1-2 and V is TRBV4-1; D gene unclear. Trimming cost V 0 bases and J 8 bases, with 13 bases left between them. The germline CDR1 and CDR2 sequences are MGHRA and YSYEKL. The CDR3 totals 14 residues. CDR3 amino acids: CASSQDLGVRGYTF. As DNA, the CDR3 is TGCGCCAGCAGCCAAGACCTCGGGGTACGCGGCTACACCTTC.

The chain carries TRBV2 and TRBJ1-3, with a weak D call TRBD1 (6 bases). V was pared by 2 bases and J by 2 bases, with 10 bases between. Germline V gives CDR1 SNHLY, CDR2 FYNNEI. There are 15 residues in the CDR3. DNA of the CDR3: TGTGCCAGCAGTGAATCGACAGGCGCTGGAAACACCATATATTTT. Protein product: CASSESTGAGNTIYF.

The chain joins TRBV5-8 to TRBJ2-7; a weak D match, TRBD2 (6 bases). The CDR3 is 16 residues long. From germline, CDR1 is SGHTS and CDR2 YDEGEE. Deletions cut 7 bases from V and 3 bases from J, with 23 bases between. The DNA of the CDR3 is TGTGCCAGCTCCTACCCAGGAGGAGGAGGGGTCTACGAGCAGTACTTC. This gives the protein CASSYPGGGGVYEQYF.

CDR3 region: CASSLAGTGNTGELFF. CDR3 bases: TGTGCCAGCAGCTTGGCCGGGACAGGGAACACCGGGGAGCTGTTTTTT. This chain uses TRBV7-8 with TRBJ2-2, with 8 bases fitting TRBD1. CDR1 and CDR2 from the germline V gene are SGHVS and FQNEAQ. The CDR3 is 16 amino acids. The trim removed 3 bases at V and 1 base at J, leaving 4 bases unmatched.

CDR3 protein: CASSSSSPTDTQYF. The DNA of the CDR3 is TGCGCCAGCAGCTCAAGTAGCCCCACAGATACGCAGTATTTT. The chain joins TRBV5-1 to TRBJ2-3; no definite D call. Germline CDR1 and CDR2: SGHRS and YFSETQ. Between the trimmed V and J ends, which lost 3 bases and 2 bases, there was a span of 10 bases. The CDR3 totals 14 residues. Combining the CDR3 with reference TRBV5-1 and TRBJ2-3 gives the whole variable domain KAGVTQTPRYLIKTRGQQVTLSCSPISGHRSVSWYQQTPGQGLQFLFEYFSETQRNKGNFPGRFSGRQFSNSRSEMNVSTLELGDSALYLCASSSSSPTDTQYFGPGTRLTVL.